The TCR beta chain under discussion was sequenced for a study of Ad26.COV2.S vaccination and SARS-CoV-2 variants. Study at large: In the study, Ad26.COV2.S was injected intramuscularly once, or twice 56 days apart.

Germline V gene data show CDR1 as SGHRS and CDR2 as YFSETQ. This CDR3 has 14 residues. Trimming took off 4 bases at V and 5 bases at J, with 15 bases between the two ends. The treatment denotes: 19 received Ad26.COV2.S at low or high dose, single or two shots; roughly 5 received placebo; per-sample allocation not given. Specimens were obtained on day 63 following the first vaccine or placebo injection. Assay used: immunoSEQ multiplex PCR; TCRdb lists only in-frame clones, some missing. The sample consists of approximately 420,000 clones, 70% to 90% of them appearing once. Study conclusions and caveats: Across vaccine and placebo recipients, the breadth of non-spike TCRs was similar.

Regarding this clone: Its specificity is not known.

The TCR sequence derives from a person aged 18-65 years who received the Ad26.COV2.S COVID-19 vaccine or a placebo. The specimen was peripheral blood, collected in a trial of Ad26.COV2.S vaccine versus placebo. This chain joins TRBV5-1 and TRBJ1-2; D is unclear. CDR3 sequence: CASSLDGFGYGYTF. DNA for the CDR3: TGCGCCAGCAGCCTCGACGGTTTTGGTTATGGCTACACCTTC.